This TCR beta chain was sequenced during a study of OX40 agonist ivuxolimab in advanced cancers. Study in general: Patients received intravenous ivuxolimab every 2 weeks at 0.01 to 10 mg/kg.

Patients who had autoimmune disease history or got systemic immunosuppression were left out. In regard to this clone: Its antigen is as yet unknown.

Study conclusions and caveats: Some of the nonresponding patients also showed low levels of normalized T-cell clonal expansion. Determination of antigen specificity was not performed for the expanded peripheral T cells.

The method was immunoSEQ multiplex PCR; TCRdb's version includes in-frame clones alone and lacks a portion of them. The table includes 96,000 or so clones, approximately 80% detected once. This receptor was obtained from an adult with an advanced solid tumor such as melanoma, head and neck, liver or kidney cancer. Source: CD4+ or CD8+ T cells sorted from blood, taken in a trial of the OX40 agonist ivuxolimab.

The CDR3 loop is CASSIQRDGYNEQFF. The CDR3 DNA is TGCGCCAGCAGCATACAGAGGGACGGCTACAATGAGCAGTTCTTC. The chain combines TRBV4-3 with TRBJ2-1, with D possibly being TRBD1 or TRBD2 (5 bases each). The germline V and J ends were trimmed by 5 bases and 3 bases, with 14 bases remaining between them. This CDR3 has 15 residues. In germline, CDR1 is LGHNA, CDR2 YSLEER.